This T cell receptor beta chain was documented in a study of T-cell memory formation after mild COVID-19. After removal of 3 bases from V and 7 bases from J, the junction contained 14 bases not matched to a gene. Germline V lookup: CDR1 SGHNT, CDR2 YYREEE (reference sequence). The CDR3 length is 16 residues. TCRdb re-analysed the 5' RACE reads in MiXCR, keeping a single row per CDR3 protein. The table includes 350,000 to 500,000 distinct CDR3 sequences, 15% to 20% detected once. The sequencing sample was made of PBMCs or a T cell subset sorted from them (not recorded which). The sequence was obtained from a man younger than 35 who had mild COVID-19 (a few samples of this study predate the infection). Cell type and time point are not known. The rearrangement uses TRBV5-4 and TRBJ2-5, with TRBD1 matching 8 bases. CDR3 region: CASSYLGQVGRRTQYF. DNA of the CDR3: TGTGCCAGCAGCTACTTGGGACAGGTGGGTCGTCGGACCCAGTACTTC.